This T cell receptor beta chain is from a study of patients and donors after allogeneic stem cell transplantation. There are a few counts of this clonotype. Trimming removed 6 bases at V and 8 bases at J, with 16 bases between. The CDR3 runs 13 residues. One entry per CDR3 protein, called by TCRdb with MiXCR from the RT-PCR reads. The data contain some 160,000 distinct CDR3 sequences, about 24% of them singletons. The sequence was collected from a human donor who was either an allogeneic HSCT recipient or a stem cell or donor lymphocyte infusion donor (not recorded which). It is not recorded whose cells these are; they may come from a transplant donor. The chain uses TRBV12-3 or TRBV12-4 and TRBJ1-2; D remains ambiguous. The sample taken for sequencing was blood, either unsorted or a sorted T cell fraction (not recorded which). The CDR3 spells CASRSYSLMGYTF. CDR3 in DNA: TGTGCCAGCAGGTCGTATAGTCTGATGGGCTACACCTTC.